The rows below give T cell receptor beta chains drawn from one sample of a study of Ad26.COV2.S vaccination and SARS-CoV-2 variants. Measured with immunoSEQ multiplex PCR; TCRdb has only the in-frame clones, and not every one. The table includes hundreds of thousands of clones, roughly 90% detected once. The sequenced sample was peripheral blood, obtained in a trial of Ad26.COV2.S vaccine versus placebo. The receptors come from a person between 18 and 60 years old who received the Ad26.COV2.S COVID-19 vaccine or a placebo. The CDR3 runs from the conserved cysteine through the conserved F or W. The order of the fields is J gene, V gene, D gene, clone size, CDR3 DNA, CDR3 protein. A D gene is named only where the DNA matches it firmly. Size is stated for part of the rows, as once, few or many counts, or as a class when the clone is expanded.

J gene: TRBJ1-3
V gene: TRBV7-2
D gene: TRBD1
clone size: NA
CDR3 DNA: TGTGCCAGCAGCTTAGTCCAGGGGGTCGGTGGAAACACCATATATTTT
CDR3 protein: CASSLVQGVGGNTIYF

J gene: TRBJ1-2
V gene: TRBV5-1
D gene: TRBD1
clone size: NA
CDR3 DNA: TGCGCCAGCAGCTACGGACAGGAATACTATGGCTACACCTTC
CDR3 protein: CASSYGQEYYGYTF

J gene: TRBJ1-1
V gene: TRBV12-3/TRBV12-4
D gene: NA
clone size: NA
CDR3 DNA: TGTGCCAGCAGCAAACCGGGGAACACTGAAGCTTTCTTT
CDR3 protein: CASSKPGNTEAFF

J gene: TRBJ1-2
V gene: TRBV30
D gene: NA
clone size: NA
CDR3 DNA: TGTGCCTGGAGTGACATAGCCCCGGCGGGCTACACCTTC
CDR3 protein: CAWSDIAPAGYTF

J gene: TRBJ1-2
V gene: TRBV7-8
D gene: TRBD1
clone size: NA
CDR3 DNA: TGTGCCAGCAGCTTAGGCGGGACAGTGGGGCTGGATGGCTACACCTTC
CDR3 protein: CASSLGGTVGLDGYTF

J gene: TRBJ2-1
V gene: TRBV15
D gene: TRBD1
clone size: NA
CDR3 DNA: TGTGCCACCAGCAGAGCCCGAACAGGGGATAGGAATGAGCAGTTCTTC
CDR3 protein: CATSRARTGDRNEQFF

J gene: TRBJ1-5
V gene: TRBV18
D gene: NA
clone size: NA
CDR3 DNA: TGTGCCAGCTCACCCGACCGAAATCAGCCCCAGCATTTT
CDR3 protein: CASSPDRNQPQHF

J gene: TRBJ2-3
V gene: TRBV7-8
D gene: TRBD2
clone size: NA
CDR3 DNA: TGTGCCAGCAGTAACCTAGCGGGAGGGCCCACAGATACGCAGTATTTT
CDR3 protein: CASSNLAGGPTDTQYF

J gene: TRBJ2-2
V gene: TRBV10-1
D gene: NA
clone size: NA
CDR3 DNA: TGCGCCAGCAGTCCGAGGGGAACCGGGGAGCTGTTTTTT
CDR3 protein: CASSPRGTGELFF

J gene: TRBJ1-6
V gene: TRBV30
D gene: NA
clone size: NA
CDR3 DNA: TGTGCCTGGAGCGGGACAACCAATTCACCCCTCCACTTT
CDR3 protein: CAWSGTTNSPLHF

J gene: TRBJ2-3
V gene: TRBV9
D gene: TRBD2
clone size: NA
CDR3 DNA: TGTGCCAGCAGCGTAGGGACTAGCGGGGCCCCAGATACGCAGTATTTT
CDR3 protein: CASSVGTSGAPDTQYF

J gene: TRBJ1-5
V gene: TRBV24-1
D gene: TRBD1
clone size: few
CDR3 DNA: TGTGCCACCAGTGATCCACAGGGGACAAACCAGCATTTT
CDR3 protein: CATSDPQGTNQHF

J gene: TRBJ2-1
V gene: TRBV4-2
D gene: NA
clone size: NA
CDR3 DNA: TGTGCCAGCAGCCAAGAACGTGCAGGGACCTACAATGAGCAGTTCTTC
CDR3 protein: CASSQERAGTYNEQFF

J gene: TRBJ1-1
V gene: TRBV18
D gene: NA
clone size: NA
CDR3 DNA: TGTGCCAGCTCACCACCGGTTACTGAAGCTTTCTTT
CDR3 protein: CASSPPVTEAFF

J gene: TRBJ1-1
V gene: TRBV3-1/TRBV3-2
D gene: NA
clone size: few
CDR3 DNA: TGTGCCAGCAGCCAACGGACAGATAACACTGAAGCTTTCTTT
CDR3 protein: CASSQRTDNTEAFF

J gene: TRBJ2-6
V gene: TRBV2
D gene: NA
clone size: NA
CDR3 DNA: TGTGCCAGCAGTTCCACTGGGGCCAACGTCCTGACTTTC
CDR3 protein: CASSSTGANVLTF

J gene: TRBJ1-5
V gene: TRBV6-1
D gene: NA
clone size: NA
CDR3 DNA: TGTGCCAGCAGTGATTTCGGCCAGGGCAATCAGCCCCAGCATTTT
CDR3 protein: CASSDFGQGNQPQHF

J gene: TRBJ2-6
V gene: TRBV10-3
D gene: NA
clone size: NA
CDR3 DNA: TGTGCCATCAGCGGACAGAACTCTGGGGCCAACGTCCTGACTTTC
CDR3 protein: CAISGQNSGANVLTF

J gene: TRBJ2-3
V gene: TRBV5-1
D gene: NA
clone size: NA
CDR3 DNA: TGCGCCAGCAGCTTGGGTGGGATGAGCACAGATACGCAGTATTTT
CDR3 protein: CASSLGGMSTDTQYF

J gene: TRBJ2-2
V gene: TRBV25-1
D gene: NA
clone size: NA
CDR3 DNA: TGTGCCAGCAGTGAGAGGGGGGGAAACACCGGGGAGCTGTTTTTT
CDR3 protein: CASSERGGNTGELFF

J gene: TRBJ1-4
V gene: TRBV20-1
D gene: NA
clone size: NA
CDR3 DNA: TGCAGTGCTACTGAGTTCCAGGGACTTGGTGGCGAAAAACTGTTTTTT
CDR3 protein: CSATEFQGLGGEKLFF

J gene: TRBJ2-7
V gene: TRBV2
D gene: NA
clone size: few
CDR3 DNA: TGTGCCAGCAGTGGAGAATACTCCTACGAGCAGTACTTC
CDR3 protein: CASSGEYSYEQYF

J gene: TRBJ1-2
V gene: TRBV30
D gene: TRBD1
clone size: NA
CDR3 DNA: TGTGCCTGCAATGTCGGGACAGGGGACGTCTATGGCTACACCTTC
CDR3 protein: CACNVGTGDVYGYTF

J gene: TRBJ2-2
V gene: TRBV7-9
D gene: TRBD2
clone size: NA
CDR3 DNA: TGTGCCAGCAGCTTATTAGCGGGAGGGCCCAGCGGGGAGCTGTTTTTT
CDR3 protein: CASSLLAGGPSGELFF

J gene: TRBJ2-3
V gene: TRBV24-1
D gene: NA
clone size: NA
CDR3 DNA: TGTGCCACCAGTGATTCGACAGGCAGCACAGATACGCAGTATTTT
CDR3 protein: CATSDSTGSTDTQYF

J gene: TRBJ2-6
V gene: TRBV12-5
D gene: NA
clone size: NA
CDR3 DNA: TGTGCTAGTGGGCCCTCTGGGGCCAACGTCCTGACTTTC
CDR3 protein: CASGPSGANVLTF

J gene: TRBJ2-7
V gene: TRBV2
D gene: TRBD1
clone size: NA
CDR3 DNA: TGTGCCAGCAGTTGGGACAGGGGGGCCGAGCAGTACTTC
CDR3 protein: CASSWDRGAEQYF

J gene: TRBJ2-1
V gene: TRBV10-2
D gene: NA
clone size: NA
CDR3 DNA: TGCGCCAGCAGGGCTCTTGGGCTAGTCTCCTACAATGAGCAGTTCTTC
CDR3 protein: CASRALGLVSYNEQFF

J gene: TRBJ1-1
V gene: TRBV9
D gene: NA
clone size: NA
CDR3 DNA: TGTGCCAGCAGCGTAGTAGTTGACATTGAAGCTTTCTTT
CDR3 protein: CASSVVVDIEAFF

J gene: TRBJ2-2
V gene: TRBV27
D gene: NA
clone size: NA
CDR3 DNA: TGTGCCAGCAGTTCTTGGAGAGGGGTGACCGGGGAGCTGTTTTTT
CDR3 protein: CASSSWRGVTGELFF

J gene: TRBJ1-3
V gene: TRBV5-5
D gene: TRBD1
clone size: NA
CDR3 DNA: TGTGCCAGCAGCTTGGGGAGGGGGCTTAACCCTGGAAACACCATATATTTT
CDR3 protein: CASSLGRGLNPGNTIYF

J gene: TRBJ2-3
V gene: TRBV9
D gene: TRBD2
clone size: NA
CDR3 DNA: TGTGCCAGCAGCCCCCCGGCGGGAGTGACAGATACGCAGTATTTT
CDR3 protein: CASSPPAGVTDTQYF

J gene: TRBJ2-2
V gene: TRBV7-9
D gene: NA
clone size: NA
CDR3 DNA: TGTGCCAGCAGCTTATCTCTCCGCGGGGAGCTGTTTTTT
CDR3 protein: CASSLSLRGELFF